What follows are 11 T cell receptor beta chains derived from one specimen sequenced in a study of blood T cell repertoires in COVID-19. Sequencing was performed with immunoSEQ multiplex PCR; in TCRdb, only in-frame clones are kept and a portion is missing. This table holds some 270,000 clones, around 86% found once. Material for sequencing was peripheral blood. The receptors come from a woman aged 55-70 years who had recovered from COVID-19.

The CDR3 protein is CASSSLRQGGSPLHF. Here the CDR3 DNA reads TGTGCCAGCAGCTCCCTAAGACAGGGAGGTTCACCCCTCCACTTT. This chain uses TRBV7-8 with TRBJ1-6; TRBD1 matches 7 bases. From germline, CDR1 is SGHVS and CDR2 FQNEAQ. J gave up 9 bases and V 4 bases, and 9 bases lay outside the gene matches. The CDR3 extends over 15 amino acids. Full variable domain (rest looked up from reference TRBV7-8 and TRBJ1-6): GAGVSQSPRYKVAKRGQDVALRCDPISGHVSLFWYQQALGQGPEFLTYFQNEAQLDKSGLPSDRFFAERPEGSVSTLKIQRTQQEDSAVYLCASSSLRQGGSPLHFGNGTRLTVT.

The V call is TRBV5-8, the J call TRBJ2-3; TRBD2 might be the D (6 bases). Trimming cost V 2 bases and J 1 base, with 14 bases left between them. The CDR3 totals 16 residues. Germline CDR1 reads SGHTS; CDR2 reads YDEGEE. CDR3 loop: CASSFSSASGTDTQYF. The CDR3 DNA reads TGTGCCAGCAGCTTCTCTAGCGCCTCTGGCACAGATACGCAGTATTTT.

The sample holds one count of this clone. This chain links TRBV7-3 with TRBJ2-3; the match to TRBD1 covers 9 bases. The germline CDR1 and CDR2 sequences are SGHTA and FQGTGA. Trimming took 2 bases from V and 3 from J; bases not matched to a gene: 6. CDR3 size: 16 residues. The CDR3, as DNA: TGTGCCAGCAGCTTAGTCGGGACAGGGACGACAGATACGCAGTATTTT. It encodes CASSLVGTGTTDTQYF.

V is TRBV9 and J is TRBJ2-3; 8 bases align to TRBD1. Trimming at V came to 8 bases and at J to 6 bases, leaving 11 bases not matched to a gene. Germline V gene lookup returns CDR1 SGDLS and CDR2 YYNGEE. CDR3 size: 14 residues. CDR3 protein: CASDRGGSGDTQYF. CDR3 in DNA: TGTGCCAGTGACAGGGGAGGATCCGGTGATACGCAGTATTTT.

This chain links TRBV29-1 with TRBJ2-3, with a weak D call TRBD2 (6 bases). This CDR3 comprises 12 residues. Between the trimmed V and J ends, which lost 7 bases and 5 bases, there was a span of 13 bases. CDR1 SQVTM and CDR2 ANQGSEA come from the germline V gene. CDR3 DNA sequence: TGCAGCGCCCGGGAGCCCGAAGATACGCAGTATTTT. Encoded protein: CSAREPEDTQYF.

The chain links TRBV5-1 to TRBJ2-3, with 13 bases matching TRBD2. From germline, CDR1 is SGHRS and CDR2 YFSETQ. After removal of 3 bases from V and 2 bases from J, the junction contained 6 bases not matched to a gene. The CDR3 totals 17 residues. The DNA for the CDR3 is TGCGCCAGCAGCTCCGGACTAGCGGGGGCCTACACAGATACGCAGTATTTT. Its protein product is CASSSGLAGAYTDTQYF.

This chain uses TRBV7-2 with TRBJ2-5; TRBD1 matches at 12 bases. The germline CDR1 and CDR2 sequences are SGHTA and FQGNSA. CDR3 length: 16 amino acids. With V trimmed by 4 bases and J by 4 bases, 7 bases remained unmatched. The CDR3 protein is CASSSTGTGGTETQYF. In DNA form, the CDR3 reads TGTGCCAGCAGCTCCACCGGGACAGGGGGCACAGAGACCCAGTACTTC.

V gene TRBV9 combines with J gene TRBJ2-2, with TRBD1 identical over 9 bases. V shed 3 bases, J shed 3 bases, and the junction held 3 bases outside the gene matches. Germline CDR1 SGDLS, CDR2 YYNGEE. This CDR3 is 15 amino acids long. CDR3 region: CASSERTGDTGELFF. In nucleotides, the CDR3 is TGTGCCAGCAGCGAGCGGACAGGGGACACCGGGGAGCTGTTTTTT.

This chain joins TRBV19 and TRBJ2-2; 9 bases fit TRBD1. CDR3 length equals 14 residues. Germline loops: CDR1 LNHDA, CDR2 SQIVND (reference sequence). V lost 9 bases, J lost 5 bases, and 7 bases stayed unmatched. The CDR3 nucleotides are TGTGCCAGCACGGACAGGGGAAATACCGGGGAGCTGTTTTTT. Translated, it gives CASTDRGNTGELFF.

Here the CDR3 reads CASSLKSGGAGANVLTF. CDR3 DNA sequence: TGTGCCAGCAGTTTGAAGTCAGGGGGAGCTGGGGCCAACGTCCTGACTTTC. The gene calls are TRBV27 and TRBJ2-6, with 7 bases matching TRBD1. CDR1 MNHEY and CDR2 SMNVEV come from the germline V gene (reference sequence). This CDR3 has 17 residues. J gave up 2 bases and V 3 bases, and 7 bases lay outside the gene matches.

This rearrangement joins TRBV6-6 to TRBJ1-2; TRBD1 is a possible D gene (6 bases). Germline V CDR1 and CDR2: MNHNY, SVGAGI (reference sequence). With 4 bases removed from V and 8 bases from J, the gap between germline ends came to 23 bases. This CDR3 spans 16 amino acids. CDR3 sequence reads: CASSSPRGGPPGGYTF. CDR3 DNA: TGTGCCAGCAGTTCCCCTCGGGGGGGGCCTCCCGGAGGCTACACCTTC.